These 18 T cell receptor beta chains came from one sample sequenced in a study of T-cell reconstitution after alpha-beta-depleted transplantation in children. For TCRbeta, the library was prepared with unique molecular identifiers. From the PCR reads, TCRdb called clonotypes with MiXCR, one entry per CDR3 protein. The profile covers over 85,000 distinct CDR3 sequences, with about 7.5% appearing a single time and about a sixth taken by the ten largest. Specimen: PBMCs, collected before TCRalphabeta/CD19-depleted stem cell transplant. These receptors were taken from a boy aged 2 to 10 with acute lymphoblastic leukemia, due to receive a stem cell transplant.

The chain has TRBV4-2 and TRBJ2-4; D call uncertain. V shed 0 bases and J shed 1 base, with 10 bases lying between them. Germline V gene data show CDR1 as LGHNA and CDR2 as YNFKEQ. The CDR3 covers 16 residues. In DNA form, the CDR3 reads TGTGCCAGCAGCCAAGAGGGTACGGTGGCCAAAAACATTCAGTACTTC. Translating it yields CASSQEGTVAKNIQYF.

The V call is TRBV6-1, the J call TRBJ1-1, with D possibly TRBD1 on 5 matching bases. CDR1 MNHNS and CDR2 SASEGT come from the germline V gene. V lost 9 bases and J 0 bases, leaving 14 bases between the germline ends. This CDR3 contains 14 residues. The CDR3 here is CASLGVRVNTEAFF. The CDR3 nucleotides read TGTGCCAGTTTGGGGGTCCGGGTGAACACTGAAGCTTTCTTT.

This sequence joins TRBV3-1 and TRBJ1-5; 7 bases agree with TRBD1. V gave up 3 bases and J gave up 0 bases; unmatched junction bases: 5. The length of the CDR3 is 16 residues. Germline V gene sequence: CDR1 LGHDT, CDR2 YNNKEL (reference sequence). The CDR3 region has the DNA TGTGCCAGCAGCCAGTCAGGGGGGTATAGCAATCAGCCCCAGCATTTT. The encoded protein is CASSQSGGYSNQPQHF.

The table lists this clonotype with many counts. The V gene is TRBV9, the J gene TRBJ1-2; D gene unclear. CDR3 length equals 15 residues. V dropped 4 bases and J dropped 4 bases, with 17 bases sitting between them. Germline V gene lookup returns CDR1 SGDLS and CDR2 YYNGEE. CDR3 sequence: CASSPDVFPSYGYTF. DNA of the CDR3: TGTGCCAGCAGCCCGGATGTGTTCCCGAGCTATGGCTACACCTTC.

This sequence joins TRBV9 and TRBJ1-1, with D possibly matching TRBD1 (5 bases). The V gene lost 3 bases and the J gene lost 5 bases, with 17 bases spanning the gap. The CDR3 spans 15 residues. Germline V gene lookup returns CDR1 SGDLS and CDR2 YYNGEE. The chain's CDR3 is CASSGGHMGGTEAFF. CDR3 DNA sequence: TGTGCCAGCAGCGGAGGTCACATGGGGGGTACTGAAGCTTTCTTT.

CDR3 protein: CASSSMTGLATDEQFF. CDR3 coding DNA: TGTGCCAGCAGCTCAATGACGGGACTAGCGACCGATGAGCAGTTCTTC. V is TRBV3-1 and J is TRBJ2-1, with 10 bases matching TRBD2. Germline trimming cut 5 bases from V and 8 bases from J; bases unmatched to any gene: 12. This CDR3 region has 16 residues. CDR1 and CDR2 from the germline V gene are LGHDT and YNNKEL (reference sequence).

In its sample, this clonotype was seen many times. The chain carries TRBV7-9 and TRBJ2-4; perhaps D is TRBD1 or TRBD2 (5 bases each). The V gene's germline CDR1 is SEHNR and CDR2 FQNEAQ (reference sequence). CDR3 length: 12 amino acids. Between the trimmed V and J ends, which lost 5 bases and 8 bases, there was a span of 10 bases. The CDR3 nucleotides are TGTGCCAGCAGCAGGATGGGGGACATTCAGTACTTC. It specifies CASSRMGDIQYF.

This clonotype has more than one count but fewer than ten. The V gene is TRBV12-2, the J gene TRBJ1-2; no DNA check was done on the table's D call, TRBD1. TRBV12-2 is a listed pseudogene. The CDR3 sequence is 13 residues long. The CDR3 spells CASRSATGGGYTF. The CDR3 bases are TGTGCAAGTCGCTCCGCGACAGGTGGTGGCTACACCTTC.

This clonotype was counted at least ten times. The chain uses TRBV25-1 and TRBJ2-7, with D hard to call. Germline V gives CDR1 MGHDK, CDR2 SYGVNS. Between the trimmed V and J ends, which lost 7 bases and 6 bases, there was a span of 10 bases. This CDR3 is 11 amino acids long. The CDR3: CASNSGREQYF. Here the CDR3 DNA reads TGTGCCAGCAACTCGGGCCGCGAGCAGTACTTC.

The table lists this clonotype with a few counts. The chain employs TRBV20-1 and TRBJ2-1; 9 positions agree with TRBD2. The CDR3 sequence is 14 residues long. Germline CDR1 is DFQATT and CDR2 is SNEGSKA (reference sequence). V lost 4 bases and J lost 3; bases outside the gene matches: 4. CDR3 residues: CSAKLAGHYNEQFF. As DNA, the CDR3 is TGCAGTGCTAAACTAGCGGGCCACTACAATGAGCAGTTCTTC.

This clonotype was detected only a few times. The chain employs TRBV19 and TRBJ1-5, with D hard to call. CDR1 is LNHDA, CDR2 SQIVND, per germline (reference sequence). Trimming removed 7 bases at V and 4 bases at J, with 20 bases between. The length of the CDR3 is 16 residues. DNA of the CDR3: TGTGCCAGTATGGCCGGCGTAGGTTTAAGAAATCAGCCCCAGCATTTT. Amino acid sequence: CASMAGVGLRNQPQHF.

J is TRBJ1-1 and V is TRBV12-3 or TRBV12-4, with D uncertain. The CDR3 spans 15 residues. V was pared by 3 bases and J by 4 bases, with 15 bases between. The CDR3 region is CASSFYPGKGTEAFF. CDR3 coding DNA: TGTGCCAGCAGTTTCTATCCGGGGAAAGGCACTGAAGCTTTCTTT.

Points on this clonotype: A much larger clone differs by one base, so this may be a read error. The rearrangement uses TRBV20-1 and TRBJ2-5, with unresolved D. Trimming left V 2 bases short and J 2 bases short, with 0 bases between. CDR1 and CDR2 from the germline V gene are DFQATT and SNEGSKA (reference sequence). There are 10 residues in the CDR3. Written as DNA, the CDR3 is TGCAGTGCTAGACAAGAGACCCAGTACTTC. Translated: CSARQETQYF.

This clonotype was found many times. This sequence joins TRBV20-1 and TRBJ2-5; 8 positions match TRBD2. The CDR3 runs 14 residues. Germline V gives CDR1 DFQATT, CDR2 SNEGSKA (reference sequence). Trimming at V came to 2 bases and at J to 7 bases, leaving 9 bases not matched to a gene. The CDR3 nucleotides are TGCAGTGCTAGAATGGTAGCGGGGCGAGGGACCCAGTACTTC. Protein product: CSARMVAGRGTQYF.

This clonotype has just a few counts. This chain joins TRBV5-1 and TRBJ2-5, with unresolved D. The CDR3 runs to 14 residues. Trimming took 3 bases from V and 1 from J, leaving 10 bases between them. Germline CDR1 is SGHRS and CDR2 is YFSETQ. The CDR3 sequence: CASSYLEGQETQYF. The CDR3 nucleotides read TGCGCCAGCAGCTATTTGGAAGGCCAAGAGACCCAGTACTTC.

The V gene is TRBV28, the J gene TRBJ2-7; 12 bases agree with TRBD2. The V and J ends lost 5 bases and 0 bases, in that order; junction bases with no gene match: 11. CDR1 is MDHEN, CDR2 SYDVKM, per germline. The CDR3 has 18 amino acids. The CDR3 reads CASSQSSGGAFFSYEQYF. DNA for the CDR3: TGTGCCAGCAGTCAATCTAGCGGGGGGGCATTTTTCTCCTACGAGCAGTACTTC.

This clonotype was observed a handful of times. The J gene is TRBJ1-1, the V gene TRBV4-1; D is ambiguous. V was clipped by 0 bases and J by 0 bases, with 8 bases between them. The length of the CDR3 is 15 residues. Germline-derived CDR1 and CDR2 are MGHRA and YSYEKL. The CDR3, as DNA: TGCGCCAGCAGCCAAGAACGCGTTATGAACACTGAAGCTTTCTTT. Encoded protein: CASSQERVMNTEAFF.

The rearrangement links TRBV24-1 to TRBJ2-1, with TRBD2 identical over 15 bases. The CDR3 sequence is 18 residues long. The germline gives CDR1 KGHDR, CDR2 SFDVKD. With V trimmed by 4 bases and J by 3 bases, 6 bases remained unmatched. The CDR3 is CATSDSGTSGGHYNEQFF. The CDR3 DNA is TGTGCCACCAGTGACTCCGGGACTAGCGGGGGGCACTACAATGAGCAGTTCTTC.